There are a few counts of the clone carrying this T cell receptor beta chain. The entry originates in a study of blood T cell repertoires in COVID-19. Study details: From the United States, Italy and Spain came samples of acute and convalescent COVID-19.

Germline CDR1 reads SGHTA; CDR2 reads FQGNSA. The CDR3 is made up of 15 amino acids. V was trimmed by 2 bases and J by 1 base, leaving 9 bases between them. Only in-frame clones appear in the TCRdb table, and some are missing; sequencing was by immunoSEQ multiplex PCR. The data hold around 170,000 clones, with 84% observed a single time. Sequencing used PBMCs or T cells enriched from blood (not recorded which). This chain links TRBV7-2 with TRBJ1-3; a possible D gene is TRBD1 (5 bases). This TCR was sampled from a woman between 45 and 60 years old who had recovered from COVID-19. CDR3 coding DNA: TGTGCCAGCAGCTTATGGGAGGGGTCTGGAAACACCATATATTTT. Translation gives CASSLWEGSGNTIYF.